The clone carrying this T cell receptor (beta chain) turned up a few times. Its specificity is unknown. Reverse transcribing all isolated RNA meant expressed TCRB transcripts were sequenced. Naive, central memory and regulatory T cell samples averaged roughly 3.7 million reads. Assay used: immunoSEQ multiplex PCR; TCRdb lists only in-frame clones, some missing. This sample has 450,000 to 550,000 clones, with approximately 28% found just once. The data are from a study of beta chain features in type 1 diabetes. Looking at the study overall: All samples yielded around 98,000,000 examined sorted cells.

CDR1 is SQVTM and CDR2 is ANQGSEA in the germline V gene. The CDR3 spans 12 residues. Trimming removed 7 bases from V and 1 base from J, with 11 bases in between. Study results and caveats: Across patients, naive, central memory and Treg TCRB repertoires exhibited apparently greater similarity than was observed across healthy donors.

The specimen was naive CD4+ T cells from blood. V and J are TRBV29-1 and TRBJ2-7; tentative D call: TRBD1 (6 bases). The origin of this receptor is a man between 18 and 29 years old in good health. The CDR3 loop is CSATTGSYEQYF. The CDR3 DNA reads TGCAGCGCAACGACAGGATCCTACGAGCAGTACTTC.